This T cell receptor beta chain stems from a study of blood T cell repertoires in COVID-19. Study background: Acute-phase and convalescent COVID-19 samples originated in the United States, Italy and Spain. Sources were T cells, B-cell-depleted T cells, or PBMCs; the material itself was cDNA or gDNA.

How the authors handled the data: The authors estimated nucleated cell counts from reference gene primer amplification. This table comes from immunoSEQ multiplex PCR, and its TCRdb copy is limited to in-frame clones, with some not included. V and J calls and clone size are given by that table; D and trimming were obtained from the DNA. In the table there are roughly 49,000 clones, approximately 82% of which are singletons. This CDR3 is built from 13 residues. Trimming stripped 4 bases from V and 7 bases from J, with 11 bases between. The germline V gene encodes CDR1 SGHDT and CDR2 YYEEEE. V and J are TRBV5-6 and TRBJ1-4; D might be TRBD1 (5 bases). The TCR originated in a human donor in a cohort sampled during active COVID-19. The sample comprised peripheral blood. The CDR3 DNA reads TGTGCCAGCAGCGCCAGGGCTAGTGAAAAACTGTTTTTT. Translating it yields CASSARASEKLFF.